The rows below give T cell receptor beta chains drawn from one sample of a study of T cells in tuberculosis. The assay was immunoSEQ multiplex PCR, and TCRdb's table has in-frame clones only and misses some. In the table there are tens of thousands of clones, about 92% of which are singletons. The sequencing used PBMCs, collected at tuberculosis diagnosis. Receptor source: an adult with tuberculosis. Some clones in this sample may be carry-over from other donors' samples. The CDR3 runs from the conserved cysteine through the conserved F or W. The D gene is left open where the match is weak. The size field is filled for only some rows; it gives once, few, many or a size class.

abundance | j_gene | len | d_gene | v_gene | CDR3nt | CDR3aa
NA | TRBJ1-1 | 13 | NA | TRBV2 | TGTGCCAGCAGTGAAGGCAGGAACACTGAAGCTTTCTTT | CASSEGRNTEAFF
NA | TRBJ2-1 | 17 | NA | TRBV11-2 | TGTGCCAGCAGCTCCTACGCGGGGAAGAGAGACTACAATGAGCAGTTCTTC | CASSSYAGKRDYNEQFF
NA | TRBJ1-3 | 13 | NA | TRBV7-6 | TGTGCCAGCAGCGTGAGGAGTCGGGAGACCATATATTTT | CASSVRSRETIYF
NA | TRBJ2-5 | 13 | NA | TRBV10-1 | TGCGCCAGCAAAGGAAGAGGCCAAGAGACCCAGTACTTC | CASKGRGQETQYF
few | TRBJ1-1 | 17 | TRBD1 | TRBV5-1 | TGCGCCAGCAGCTTGGCCGGGACAGGGAACATGAACACTGAAGCTTTCTTT | CASSLAGTGNMNTEAFF
NA | TRBJ2-7 | 13 | NA | TRBV6-1 | TGTGCCAGCAGGAAAGGACAGTTTAACGAGCAGTACTTC | CASRKGQFNEQYF
NA | TRBJ2-1 | 14 | NA | TRBV5-6 | TGTGCCAGCAGGAACGGACTGTTCCCCAATGAGCAGTTCTTC | CASRNGLFPNEQFF
few | TRBJ1-2 | 14 | NA | TRBV2 | TGTGCCAGCAGTGTGCTTAACATGAACTATGGCTACACCTTC | CASSVLNMNYGYTF
NA | TRBJ1-2 | 16 | TRBD1 | TRBV4-1 | TGCGCCAGCAGCCAACTATGGGACAGTGCTAACTATGGCTACACCTTC | CASSQLWDSANYGYTF
NA | TRBJ2-1 | 15 | TRBD1 | TRBV27 | TGTGCCAGCAGTCCCCCCTCGACAGGGGGCGATGAGCAGTTCTTC | CASSPPSTGGDEQFF
few | TRBJ1-1 | 14 | TRBD1 | TRBV19 | TGTGCCAGTAGTAAATGGACAGGGGACACTGAAGCTTTCTTT | CASSKWTGDTEAFF
NA | TRBJ2-5 | 16 | TRBD2 | TRBV7-2 | TGTGCCAGCAGCTTAGCCCCGGGACTAGCAAGAGAGACCCAGTACTTC | CASSLAPGLARETQYF
NA | TRBJ2-7 | 12 | NA | TRBV14 | TGTGCCAGCAGCCAAGCCGTCTACGAGCAGTACTTC | CASSQAVYEQYF
NA | TRBJ1-1 | 14 | TRBD1 | TRBV14 | TGTGCCAGCAGCCAACGGACAGGGGCAACTGAAGCTTTCTTT | CASSQRTGATEAFF
NA | TRBJ1-1 | 14 | NA | TRBV5-1 | TGCGCCAGCAGCTTCCTAGGGGGAAACACTGAAGCTTTCTTT | CASSFLGGNTEAFF
once | TRBJ2-7 | 14 | NA | TRBV5-1 | TGCGCCAGCAGCTTGGGAAGAGACTCCTACGAGCAGTACTTC | CASSLGRDSYEQYF
NA | TRBJ2-1 | 18 | TRBD1 | TRBV27 | TGTGCCAGCAGTTTATGGGTCGACAGGGGACAGACGTACAATGAGCAGTTCTTC | CASSLWVDRGQTYNEQFF
few | TRBJ2-7 | 12 | NA | TRBV2 | TGTGCCAGCACATTGAGCTCCTACGAGCAGTACTTC | CASTLSSYEQYF
NA | TRBJ2-1 | 15 | NA | TRBV6-1 | TGTGCCAGTACCCTTGAACCGAGCTCCTACAATGAGCAGTTCTTC | CASTLEPSSYNEQFF
NA | TRBJ2-7 | 16 | TRBD2 | TRBV27 | TGTGCCAGCAGTCCCGGCGCCCGGCTGGCTAGCGGCGAGCAGTACTTC | CASSPGARLASGEQYF
NA | TRBJ2-1 | 15 | NA | TRBV7-8 | TGTGCCAGCAGCTTAACTGAAACTTCCTACAATGAGCAGTTCTTC | CASSLTETSYNEQFF
NA | TRBJ2-2 | 15 | NA | TRBV2 | TGTGCCAGCAGTGGGGGAGCATGGCTGTCCGGGGAGCTGTTTTTT | CASSGGAWLSGELFF
NA | TRBJ1-6 | 14 | TRBD1 | TRBV6-5 | TGTGCCAGCAGCTGGGGACAGGTTGGTTCACCCCTCCACTTT | CASSWGQVGSPLHF
NA | TRBJ1-5 | 16 | NA | TRBV19 | TGTGCCAGTAGTATTCAGGGGATTCAGGGCAATCAGCCCCAGCATTTT | CASSIQGIQGNQPQHF
few | TRBJ1-2 | 13 | NA | TRBV6-1 | TGTGCCAGCAGTGATACAAGCGGCTATGGCTACACCTTC | CASSDTSGYGYTF